This is a list of T cell receptor beta chains from one sample in a study of T-cell memory formation after mild COVID-19. One entry per CDR3 protein results from TCRdb running MiXCR on the 5' RACE reads. The sample has more than 250,000 distinct CDR3 sequences, approximately 15% seen once; the top ten hold under 25%. Sequenced sample: PBMCs or a T cell subset sorted from them (not recorded which). The receptor source for this set is a man aged 18 to 30 who had mild COVID-19 (a few samples of this study predate the infection). Cell type and time point are not known. Each CDR3 is given without its conserved first and last residue. Size values are once, few and many counts, or a class for expanded clones, and some rows have none.

many,TRBV12-3/TRBV12-4,ATSRRVGGNTEAF
NA,TRBV4-2,ASSQEYGGELF
few,TRBV7-2,ASSLGLSGYGYT
few,TRBV12-3/TRBV12-4,ASSLWAGILKEKLF
NA,TRBV4-3,ASSQARQGKNTEAF
NA,TRBV4-2,ASSQEAGVKQETQY
few,TRBV10-3,AISKERVSYNEQF
NA,TRBV3-1,ASSQDWARGSYEQY
NA,TRBV9,ASSVGTGELF
NA,TRBV6-5,ASRDRAGGQPQH
NA,TRBV29-1,SVGLDRGTEAF
NA,TRBV7-9,ASSITTETQY
NA,TRBV7-9,ASMGQGVGNTIY
few,TRBV3-1,ASRLGENYGYT
NA,TRBV4-1,ASSPPAGGYT
NA,TRBV7-2,ASSLRGGAGGEQY
NA,TRBV27,ASSLDREKLH
NA,TRBV6-2/TRBV6-3,ASSYGGGGTEAF
few,TRBV7-3,ASSLSGDTDTQY
NA,TRBV20-1,SARQRGHYNEQF
few,TRBV9,ASSPGTDNRYT
NA,TRBV7-2,ASSQGLGQGAYGYT
NA,TRBV27,ASREQGATLGAF
few,TRBV4-3,ASSQGVGYQETQY
few,TRBV6-5,ASSYKVAGELF
few,TRBV5-5,ASSRIIDAENTEAF